The sequence of this TCR beta chain was determined in a study of beta chain features in type 1 diabetes. The overall study: The patients were much like the healthy donors in age, gender and cell yields.

Unmatched junction bases numbered 8, after V lost 4 bases and J lost 3 bases. Germline CDR1 is MNHNY and CDR2 is SVGAGI (reference sequence). The CDR3 has 15 amino acids. Sequenced material consisted of expressed TCRB transcripts (all of the isolated RNA was reverse transcribed). Assay: immunoSEQ multiplex PCR; the TCRdb copy retains only in-frame clones and omits some. The repertoire holds 200,000 to 250,000 clones, with 9.6% as singletons. The source material was naive CD4+ T cells from blood. The V gene is TRBV6-6, the J gene TRBJ1-2; 7 nucleotides agree with TRBD1. This receptor was taken from a woman aged 18-29 years in good health. CDR3 sequence: CASSSGTDGHYGYTF. CDR3 bases: TGTGCCAGCAGTTCTGGGACAGATGGACACTATGGCTACACCTTC.